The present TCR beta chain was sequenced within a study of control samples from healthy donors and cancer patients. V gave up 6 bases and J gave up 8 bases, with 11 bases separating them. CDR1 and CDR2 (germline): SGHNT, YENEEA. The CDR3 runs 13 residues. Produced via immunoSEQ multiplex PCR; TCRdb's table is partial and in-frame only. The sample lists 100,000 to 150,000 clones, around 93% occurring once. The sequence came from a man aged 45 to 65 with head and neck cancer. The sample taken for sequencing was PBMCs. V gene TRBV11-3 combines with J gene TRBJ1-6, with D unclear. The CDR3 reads CASSLIQDSPLHF. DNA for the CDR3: TGTGCCAGCAGTTTGATTCAGGATTCACCCCTCCACTTT.